What follows is one TCR beta chain and its context. These data are taken from a study of graft-versus-host responses after intestinal transplantation. Method: immunoSEQ multiplex PCR; TCRdb's copy keeps in-frame clones and lacks some. The table shows over 60,000 clones, with roughly 92% occurring only once. The sequenced sample was bone marrow, obtained approximately 700 days after intestinal transplantation. The receptor comes from a human patient who received an intestinal transplant, so some T cells may come from the graft donor.

CDR3: CASSQDRGGYDIQYF. CDR3 nucleotide sequence: TGTGCCAGCAGCCAAGATAGGGGAGGGTATGACATTCAGTACTTC. V usage is TRBV5-4 and J usage is TRBJ2-4; 7 nucleotides line up with TRBD2. V lost 4 bases and J lost 8; bases outside the gene matches: 12. Germline V gives CDR1 SGHNT, CDR2 YYREEE (reference sequence). The CDR3 extends over 15 amino acids.